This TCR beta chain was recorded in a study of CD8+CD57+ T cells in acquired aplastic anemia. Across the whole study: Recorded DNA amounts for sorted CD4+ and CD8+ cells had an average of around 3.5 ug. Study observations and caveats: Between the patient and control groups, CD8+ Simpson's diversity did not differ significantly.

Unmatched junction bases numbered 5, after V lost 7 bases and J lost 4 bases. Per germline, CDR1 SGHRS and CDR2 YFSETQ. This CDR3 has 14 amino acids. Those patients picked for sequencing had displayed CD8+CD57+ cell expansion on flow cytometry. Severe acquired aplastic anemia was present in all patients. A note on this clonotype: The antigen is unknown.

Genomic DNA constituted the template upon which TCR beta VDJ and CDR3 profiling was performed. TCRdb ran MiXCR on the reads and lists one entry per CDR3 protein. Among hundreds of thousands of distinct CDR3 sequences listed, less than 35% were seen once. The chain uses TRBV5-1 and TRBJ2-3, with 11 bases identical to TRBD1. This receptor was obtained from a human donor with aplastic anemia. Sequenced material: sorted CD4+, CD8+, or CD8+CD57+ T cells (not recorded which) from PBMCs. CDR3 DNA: TGCGCCAGCGTGACGGGACAGGGGGCAGATACGCAGTATTTT. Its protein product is CASVTGQGADTQYF.